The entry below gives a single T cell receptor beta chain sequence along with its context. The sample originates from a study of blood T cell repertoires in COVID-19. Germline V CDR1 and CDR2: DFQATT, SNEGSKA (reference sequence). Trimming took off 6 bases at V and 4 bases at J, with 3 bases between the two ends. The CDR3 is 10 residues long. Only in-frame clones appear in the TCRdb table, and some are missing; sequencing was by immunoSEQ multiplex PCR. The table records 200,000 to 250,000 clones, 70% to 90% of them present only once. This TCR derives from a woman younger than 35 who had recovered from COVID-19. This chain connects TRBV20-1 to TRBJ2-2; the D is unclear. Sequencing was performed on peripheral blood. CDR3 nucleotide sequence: TGCAGTGCCAGCACCGGGGAGCTGTTTTTT. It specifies CSASTGELFF.